Below, 8 T cell receptor beta chains from the same sample are listed, as sequenced in a study of tumor-infiltrating lymphocytes in primary liver carcinoma. With 500 ng total RNA as template and a constant-region primer, TCR beta cDNA was made. Slightly modified ARM-PCR with three nested multiplex PCR rounds yielded TCR beta libraries. With TRBV1-TRBV30 forward primers and a C-beta reverse primer, the first two PCR rounds were run for 9 to 10 cycles each. TCRdb itself ran the multiplex PCR reads through MiXCR, one entry per CDR3 protein. The sample comprises 320,000 or so distinct CDR3 sequences, around three fifths of which are singletons, and roughly 9% rests with the top ten. Extraction also yielded germline DNA, while blood RNA was obtained from unsorted whole blood. Sequenced input: peripheral blood. These TCRs come from a man aged 40-50 years with primary liver carcinoma and hepatitis B virus infection.

Regarding this clonotype: An end of the junction does not agree with germline; a read error may underlie this. This chain uses TRBV5-1 with TRBJ1-2, with D possibly matching TRBD1 (6 bases). The CDR3 totals 15 residues. Germline-derived CDR1 and CDR2 are SGHRS and YFSETQ. CDR3 region: CASSLQGSPNYGYAF. The CDR3 nucleotides are TGCGCCAGCAGCTTACAGGGCTCCCCTAACTATGGCTACGCCTTC.

The chain carries TRBV28 and TRBJ2-1; D ambiguous. The CDR3 length is 13 residues. The V and J ends lost 4 bases and 4 bases respectively, with 8 bases between them. In germline, CDR1 is MDHEN, CDR2 SYDVKM. The CDR3 sequence: CASSSLPYNEQFF. CDR3 DNA sequence: TGTGCCAGCAGTTCTCTACCTTACAATGAGCAGTTCTTC. Together with reference TRBV28 and TRBJ2-1, the CDR3 gives the full variable domain: DVKVTQSSRYLVKRTGEKVFLECVQDMDHENMFWYRQDPGLGLRLIYFSYDVKMKEKGDIPEGYSVSREKKERFSLILESASTNQTSMYLCASSSLPYNEQFFGPGTRLTVL.

The chain is built from TRBV12-3 or TRBV12-4 and TRBJ2-2; a possible D gene is TRBD1 (6 bases). This CDR3 is built from 17 residues. Trimming took off 7 bases at V and 4 bases at J, with 22 bases between the two ends. CDR3 nucleotide sequence: TGTGCCAGCACCCCGACCGACAGGTGGAGCGGCACCGGGGAGCTGTTTTTT. Its protein product is CASTPTDRWSGTGELFF.

The chain combines TRBV5-4 with TRBJ2-5; 10 nucleotides agree with TRBD2. The length of the CDR3 is 17 residues. In germline, CDR1 is SGHNT, CDR2 YYREEE (reference sequence). V lost 4 bases, J lost 2 bases, and 11 bases stayed unmatched. The CDR3 coding sequence is TGTGCCAGCAGCGTAGAACTAGCGGGATCGGGGCAAGAGACCCAGTACTTC. Its translation is CASSVELAGSGQETQYF. The full variable domain, completed using reference TRBV5-4 and TRBJ2-5, is ETGVTQSPTHLIKTRGQQVTLRCSSQSGHNTVSWYQQALGQGPQFIFQYYREEENGRGNFPPRFSGLQFPNYSSELNVNALELDDSALYLCASSVELAGSGQETQYFGPGTRLLVL.

In its sample, this clonotype was seen once. This may arise from a read error, as a much more abundant clone is one base away. This CDR3 fails to terminate in the conserved phenylalanine or tryptophan, so it likely reflects a read error. The chain joins TRBV5-5 to TRBJ1-1; the D is unclear. This CDR3 spans 13 amino acids. V shed 3 bases and J shed 0 bases, with 6 bases lying between them. CDR1 and CDR2 (germline): SGHKS, YYEKEE (reference sequence). CDR3 DNA: TGTGCCAGCAGCTGGGCCCTGAACACTGAAGCTTTCTAT. It yields the protein CASSWALNTEAFY.

With regard to this clonotype: A single base separates this from a much larger clone, so it may be a read error. The chain employs TRBV10-3 and TRBJ2-5; tentative D call: TRBD2 (5 bases). The CDR3 loop spans 11 amino acids. The V and J ends lost 8 bases and 5 bases respectively, with 9 bases between them. Germline assignment: CDR1 ENHRY and CDR2 SYGVKD. The chain's CDR3 is CAIFTGETQYF. The CDR3, as DNA: TGTGCCATCTTCACGGGGGAGACCCAGTACTTC.

This clonotype has ten or more counts. This sequence joins TRBV11-2 and TRBJ1-6; D unclear. Germline-derived CDR1 and CDR2 are SGHAT and FQNNGV. V lost 5 bases to trimming and J lost 9 bases, with 8 bases between them. This CDR3 has 12 residues. CDR3 bases: TGTGCCAGCAGCGAGGCTAGTTCACCCCTCCACTTT. Translation gives CASSEASSPLHF.

Worth noting for this clonotype: A read error is possible here, since a much larger clone lies one base away. This chain links TRBV6-6 with TRBJ1-2; no clear D gene. Germline assignment: CDR1 MNHNY and CDR2 SVGAGI (reference sequence). The CDR3 spans 14 residues. The CDR3 sequence is CASSYSGEDYSYTF. The CDR3 coding sequence is TGTGCCAGCAGTTACTCCGGGGAGGACTATAGCTACACCTTC.